The rows below give T cell receptor beta chains drawn from one sample of a study of response to subunit inactivated influenza vaccine. TCRdb re-derived calls from the RT-PCR reads in MiXCR, one entry per CDR3 protein. The sample comprises about 500,000 distinct CDR3 sequences, 16% of which are singletons, and 3% to 3.5% rests with the top ten. The source was CD4+ T cells sorted from PBMCs, collected roughly 24 months after vaccination. The receptors were gathered from a man in his fifties or sixties who received an inactivated influenza vaccine. CDR3s include the opening cysteine and the closing phenylalanine or tryptophan. A D gene is named only where the DNA matches it firmly. For some rows the clone size is stated as once, few or many, or as a class when expanded; others skip it.

clone_size j_call d_call v_call cdr3_aa cdr3_nt
NA TRBJ2-1 TRBD2 TRBV7-8 CASSYRLAGDVNEQFF TGTGCCAGCAGCTACCGACTAGCGGGAGATGTTAATGAGCAGTTCTTC
many TRBJ2-7 TRBD2 TRBV29-1 CSTQRDPLAEQYF TGCAGTACCCAGCGGGACCCCCTTGCCGAGCAGTACTTC
few TRBJ2-7 NA TRBV20-1 CSARRPGTYYEQYF TGCAGTGCCAGACGACCGGGGACCTACTACGAGCAGTACTTC
few TRBJ1-6 NA TRBV5-6 CASSFQGDIGSPLHF TGTGCCAGCAGCTTCCAGGGTGATATTGGTTCACCCCTCCACTTT
NA TRBJ2-1 TRBD2 TRBV7-6 CASSGSGREQFF TGTGCCAGCAGCGGTAGCGGGAGAGAGCAGTTCTTC
NA TRBJ2-3 NA TRBV7-2 CASSSGGRSTDTQYF TGTGCCAGCAGCTCGGGGGGCCGGAGCACAGATACGCAGTATTTT
NA TRBJ2-4 NA TRBV9 CASSGSGVRNIQYF TGTGCCAGCAGCGGTAGCGGAGTCCGAAACATTCAGTACTTC
few TRBJ2-3 NA TRBV20-1 CSASRPGVTLRTDTQYF TGCAGTGCCTCAAGACCAGGGGTTACTTTAAGGACAGATACGCAGTATTTT
few TRBJ2-1 NA TRBV11-2 CASSLEGKSSYNEQFF TGTGCCAGCAGCTTAGAGGGGAAGAGCTCCTACAATGAGCAGTTCTTC
few TRBJ2-5 TRBD2 TRBV10-3 CAISEGLAGGETQYF TGTGCCATCAGTGAGGGACTAGCGGGAGGAGAGACCCAGTACTTC
NA TRBJ2-1 NA TRBV18 CASSPAMHHEQFF TGTGCCAGCTCACCCGCTATGCACCATGAGCAGTTCTTC
NA TRBJ2-7 NA TRBV12-3/TRBV12-4 CASSSRPGPYEQYF TGTGCCAGCAGTTCCCGACCTGGTCCCTACGAGCAGTACTTC
NA TRBJ2-5 TRBD2 TRBV20-1 CSALAEETQYF TGCAGTGCTCTAGCGGAAGAGACCCAGTACTTC
NA TRBJ1-1 NA TRBV10-3 CAISGIDTEAFF TGTGCCATCAGTGGCATTGACACTGAAGCTTTCTTT
NA TRBJ2-3 NA TRBV5-6 CASSHVAVHTDTQYF TGTGCCAGCAGCCACGTTGCCGTCCACACAGATACGCAGTATTTT
few TRBJ2-5 NA TRBV12-3/TRBV12-4 CASSQSGSQETQYF TGTGCCAGCAGTCAGAGTGGCAGCCAAGAGACCCAGTACTTC
few TRBJ2-7 TRBD2 TRBV7-8 CASTILAGEVYEQYF TGTGCCAGCACCATACTAGCGGGAGAGGTCTACGAGCAGTACTTC
few TRBJ2-5 TRBD1 TRBV29-1 CSVVAGQGETQYF TGCAGCGTTGTCGCGGGACAGGGCGAGACCCAGTACTTC
NA TRBJ2-1 TRBD2 TRBV7-8 CASSHPGGDGYNEQFF TGTGCCAGCAGCCACCCGGGGGGTGACGGCTACAATGAGCAGTTCTTC
NA TRBJ2-4 NA TRBV6-2/TRBV6-3 CASSYRSGIQYF TGTGCCAGCAGTTACAGGTCAGGCATTCAGTACTTC
few TRBJ2-1 TRBD2 TRBV7-2 CASSLGVSGTYNEQFF TGTGCCAGCAGCTTAGGTGTTAGCGGGACTTACAATGAGCAGTTCTTC
many TRBJ2-1 NA TRBV18 CASSPETGRNFF TGTGCCAGCTCACCGGAGACAGGGAGGAATTTCTTC
many TRBJ2-3 TRBD2 TRBV12-3/TRBV12-4 CASSSPRRGALSDTQYF TGTGCCAGCAGTTCCCCGAGGCGGGGGGCCTTATCAGATACGCAGTATTTT
few TRBJ2-1 NA TRBV25-1 CASSEGWRSSYNEQFF TGTGCCAGCAGTGAAGGTTGGCGGAGCTCCTACAATGAGCAGTTCTTC
once TRBJ1-6 TRBD1 TRBV11-2 CASKAGTGELGSYNSPLHF TGTGCCAGCAAGGCCGGGACAGGGGAACTGGGCTCCTATAATTCACCCCTCCACTTT
once TRBJ2-4 NA TRBV3-1 CASSQEIPGPVKNIQYF TGTGCCAGCAGCCAAGAGATCCCGGGGCCAGTCAAAAACATTCAGTACTTC
few TRBJ2-2 NA TRBV5-1 CASSFDSNLSGELFF TGCGCCAGCAGCTTTGACTCAAACTTGTCCGGGGAGCTGTTTTTT
NA TRBJ2-6 TRBD2 TRBV6-2/TRBV6-3 CASRTPLAGVSGANVLTF TGTGCCAGCAGAACTCCTCTAGCGGGGGTCTCTGGGGCCAACGTCCTGACTTTC
NA TRBJ2-3 TRBD2 TRBV7-3 CASSAGTSGRVTQYF TGTGCCAGCAGCGCAGGGACTAGCGGGAGAGTTACGCAGTATTTT
NA TRBJ2-3 NA TRBV30 CAWRKPSTDTQYF TGTGCCTGGAGGAAGCCTAGCACAGATACGCAGTATTTT